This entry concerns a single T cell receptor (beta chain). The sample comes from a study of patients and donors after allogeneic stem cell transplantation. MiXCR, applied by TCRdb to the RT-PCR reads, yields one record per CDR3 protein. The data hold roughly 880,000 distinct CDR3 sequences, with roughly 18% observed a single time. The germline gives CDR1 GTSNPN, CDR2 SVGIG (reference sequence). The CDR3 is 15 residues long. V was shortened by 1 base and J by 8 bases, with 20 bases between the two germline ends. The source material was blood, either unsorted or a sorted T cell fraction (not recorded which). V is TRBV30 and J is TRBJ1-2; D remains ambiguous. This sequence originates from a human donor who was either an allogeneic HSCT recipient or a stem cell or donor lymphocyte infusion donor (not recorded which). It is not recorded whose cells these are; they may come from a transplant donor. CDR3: CAWSAYGQMLGGYTF. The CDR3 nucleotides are TGTGCCTGGAGTGCTTATGGGCAGATGCTGGGGGGCTACACCTTC.